Listed below are T cell receptor beta chains from one sample, sequenced in a study of blood T cell repertoires in COVID-19. Assay: immunoSEQ multiplex PCR; the TCRdb copy retains only in-frame clones and omits some. The data contain 40,000 to 55,000 clones, just over 90% of them singletons. What was sequenced was peripheral blood. All receptors derive from a man aged 45-65 years with COVID-19, enrolled during active disease. Both conserved end residues are part of each CDR3. Each record gives: V gene, clone size, J gene, D gene, CDR3 protein, CDR3 DNA. A D gene is named only where the DNA matches it firmly. Size is stated for part of the rows, as once, few or many counts, or as a class when the clone is expanded.

V: TRBV19
size: -
J: TRBJ1-2
D: TRBD1
CDR3: CASSIRQGARGYTF
DNA: TGTGCCAGTAGTATCCGACAGGGGGCGCGTGGCTACACCTTC

V: TRBV2
size: once
J: TRBJ1-3
D: TRBD1
CDR3: CASSSDRGRNTIYF
DNA: TGTGCCAGCAGTTCGGACAGGGGTCGAAACACCATATATTTT

V: TRBV5-5
size: -
J: TRBJ2-4
D: -
CDR3: CASSLERWDIQYF
DNA: TGTGCCAGCAGCTTGGAGCGTTGGGACATTCAGTACTTC

V: TRBV18
size: -
J: TRBJ1-2
D: TRBD1
CDR3: CASSPWEDRVAGYTF
DNA: TGTGCCAGCTCACCGTGGGAGGACAGGGTGGCTGGCTACACCTTC

V: TRBV3-1/TRBV3-2
size: -
J: TRBJ2-5
D: TRBD2
CDR3: CASSQGRLAGGSTQYF
DNA: TGTGCCAGCAGCCAAGGGAGACTAGCGGGAGGGTCGACCCAGTACTTC

V: TRBV10-3
size: -
J: TRBJ1-2
D: TRBD1
CDR3: CAISDIGAGTGNYGYTF
DNA: TGTGCCATCAGTGATATCGGAGCCGGGACAGGGAACTATGGCTACACCTTC

V: TRBV11-2
size: -
J: TRBJ1-5
D: -
CDR3: CASSTQGSQPQHF
DNA: TGTGCCAGCAGCACCCAGGGATCCCAGCCCCAGCATTTT

V: TRBV5-1
size: -
J: TRBJ1-1
D: TRBD1
CDR3: CASSLEGTGTPEAFF
DNA: TGCGCCAGCAGCTTGGAGGGGACAGGGACCCCTGAAGCTTTCTTT

V: TRBV6-5
size: -
J: TRBJ1-2
D: TRBD1
CDR3: CASSFNRGQSYGYTF
DNA: TGTGCCAGCAGCTTCAACAGGGGGCAGAGCTATGGCTACACCTTC

V: TRBV10-3
size: few
J: TRBJ2-7
D: TRBD1
CDR3: CAISESEWDRASYEQYF
DNA: TGTGCCATCAGTGAGTCGGAATGGGACAGGGCCTCCTACGAGCAGTACTTC

V: TRBV6-2/TRBV6-3
size: -
J: TRBJ2-3
D: TRBD2
CDR3: CASSYLAGETDTQYF
DNA: TGTGCCAGCAGTTACCTAGCGGGAGAAACAGATACGCAGTATTTT

V: TRBV4-2
size: -
J: TRBJ2-1
D: -
CDR3: CASSQSLGANEQFF
DNA: TGTGCCAGCAGCCAATCCCTAGGGGCCAATGAGCAGTTCTTC

V: TRBV19
size: -
J: TRBJ2-2
D: TRBD1
CDR3: CASITPGQGNTGELFF
DNA: TGTGCCAGTATCACTCCGGGACAGGGGAACACCGGGGAGCTGTTTTTT

V: TRBV5-1
size: -
J: TRBJ2-5
D: -
CDR3: CASSPGTPGRGTQYF
DNA: TGCGCCAGCAGCCCGGGGACTCCGGGGCGAGGGACCCAGTACTTC

V: TRBV12-3/TRBV12-4
size: -
J: TRBJ2-7
D: -
CDR3: CASKGVVGLRYF
DNA: TGTGCCAGCAAGGGGGTCGTGGGCCTCAGATACTTC

V: TRBV19
size: -
J: TRBJ1-1
D: -
CDR3: CASRAVGGSTEAFF
DNA: TGTGCCAGTAGAGCCGTCGGGGGGAGCACTGAAGCTTTCTTT

V: TRBV29-1
size: -
J: TRBJ1-1
D: -
CDR3: CGTGGLNTEAFF
DNA: TGCGGGACCGGGGGGCTAAACACTGAAGCTTTCTTT

V: TRBV2
size: -
J: TRBJ2-3
D: TRBD1
CDR3: CASGTGGIDTQYF
DNA: TGTGCCAGCGGGACAGGGGGCATAGATACGCAGTATTTT

V: TRBV5-1
size: -
J: TRBJ2-1
D: TRBD1
CDR3: CASSFSGQGQYNEQFF
DNA: TGCGCCAGCAGCTTCTCCGGACAGGGACAATACAATGAGCAGTTCTTC

V: TRBV3-1/TRBV3-2
size: -
J: TRBJ1-6
D: -
CDR3: CASSLGQFDSPLHF
DNA: TGTGCCAGCAGCCTAGGACAGTTCGATTCACCCCTCCACTTT

V: TRBV9
size: -
J: TRBJ1-2
D: TRBD1
CDR3: CASSVKDRARANYGYTF
DNA: TGTGCCAGCAGCGTAAAGGACAGGGCTAGAGCTAACTATGGCTACACCTTC

V: TRBV19
size: -
J: TRBJ1-2
D: -
CDR3: CASSLLGAGGYTF
DNA: TGTGCCAGTAGTCTCTTGGGGGCGGGTGGCTACACCTTC

V: TRBV6-5
size: -
J: TRBJ1-2
D: TRBD1
CDR3: CASSYYRDRPSGGYTF
DNA: TGTGCCAGCAGTTATTACCGGGACAGGCCCTCGGGAGGCTACACCTTC

V: TRBV4-2
size: -
J: TRBJ1-5
D: TRBD1
CDR3: CASSQVDRDNQPQHF
DNA: TGTGCCAGCAGCCAAGTGGACAGGGACAATCAGCCCCAGCATTTT

V: TRBV13
size: -
J: TRBJ2-2
D: -
CDR3: CASSLGLATGELFF
DNA: TGTGCCAGCAGCTTAGGGCTAGCCACCGGGGAGCTGTTTTTT

V: TRBV28
size: -
J: TRBJ1-2
D: TRBD1
CDR3: CASSLLVQGGFYGYTF
DNA: TGTGCCAGCAGTTTGCTGGTACAGGGGGGGTTCTATGGCTACACCTTC

V: TRBV2
size: once
J: TRBJ1-2
D: TRBD1
CDR3: CASIMTGTYGYTF
DNA: TGTGCCAGCATTATGACAGGGACTTATGGCTACACCTTC

V: TRBV30
size: -
J: TRBJ2-5
D: -
CDR3: CAWSGARLRTQYF
DNA: TGTGCCTGGAGTGGAGCTAGGTTGAGGACCCAGTACTTC

V: TRBV2
size: once
J: TRBJ2-1
D: TRBD2
CDR3: CASSPRGLAGGEQFF
DNA: TGTGCCAGCAGTCCTCGAGGGCTAGCGGGAGGGGAGCAGTTCTTC

V: TRBV7-8
size: -
J: TRBJ1-2
D: TRBD1
CDR3: CASSLVGAGGNYGYTF
DNA: TGTGCCAGCAGCTTAGTTGGGGCAGGGGGCAACTATGGCTACACCTTC

V: TRBV4-2
size: few
J: TRBJ1-4
D: TRBD1
CDR3: CASSAKQGANEKLFF
DNA: TGTGCCAGCAGTGCAAAGCAGGGGGCTAATGAAAAACTGTTTTTT

V: TRBV4-2
size: -
J: TRBJ1-1
D: TRBD1
CDR3: CASSRLGTGHTEAFF
DNA: TGTGCCAGCAGCCGCTTAGGGACAGGGCATACTGAAGCTTTCTTT

V: TRBV4-2
size: -
J: TRBJ2-3
D: -
CDR3: CASSQDTSTDTQYF
DNA: TGTGCCAGCAGCCAAGATACTAGCACAGATACGCAGTATTTT

V: TRBV5-4
size: -
J: TRBJ2-7
D: TRBD2
CDR3: CASSLGSGTNSYEQYF
DNA: TGTGCCAGCAGCTTAGGTTCGGGGACTAACTCCTACGAGCAGTACTTC

V: TRBV5-1
size: -
J: TRBJ1-4
D: -
CDR3: CASSSRSTNEKLFF
DNA: TGCGCCAGCAGCTCACGGTCAACTAATGAAAAACTGTTTTTT

V: TRBV18
size: -
J: TRBJ2-2
D: -
CDR3: CASSSRTETGELFF
DNA: TGTGCCAGCTCGTCTCGTACAGAAACCGGGGAGCTGTTTTTT

V: TRBV24-1
size: -
J: TRBJ2-1
D: TRBD2
CDR3: CATSDPGGSSYNEQFF
DNA: TGTGCCACCAGTGATCCGGGGGGAAGCTCCTACAATGAGCAGTTCTTC

V: TRBV6-5
size: -
J: TRBJ2-7
D: -
CDR3: CASSYPGEVEQYF
DNA: TGTGCCAGCAGTTACCCCGGGGAAGTCGAGCAGTACTTC

V: TRBV5-3
size: -
J: TRBJ1-1
D: -
CDR3: CARRGPRGVTEAFF
DNA: TGTGCCAGAAGAGGCCCAAGGGGCGTCACTGAAGCTTTCTTT

V: TRBV6-5
size: -
J: TRBJ1-1
D: TRBD1
CDR3: CASSYTGQGAAEAFF
DNA: TGTGCCAGCAGTTACACGGGACAGGGGGCCGCTGAAGCTTTCTTT

V: TRBV5-1
size: -
J: TRBJ2-1
D: -
CDR3: CASSLGSSYNEQFF
DNA: TGCGCCAGCAGCCTAGGGAGCTCCTACAATGAGCAGTTCTTC